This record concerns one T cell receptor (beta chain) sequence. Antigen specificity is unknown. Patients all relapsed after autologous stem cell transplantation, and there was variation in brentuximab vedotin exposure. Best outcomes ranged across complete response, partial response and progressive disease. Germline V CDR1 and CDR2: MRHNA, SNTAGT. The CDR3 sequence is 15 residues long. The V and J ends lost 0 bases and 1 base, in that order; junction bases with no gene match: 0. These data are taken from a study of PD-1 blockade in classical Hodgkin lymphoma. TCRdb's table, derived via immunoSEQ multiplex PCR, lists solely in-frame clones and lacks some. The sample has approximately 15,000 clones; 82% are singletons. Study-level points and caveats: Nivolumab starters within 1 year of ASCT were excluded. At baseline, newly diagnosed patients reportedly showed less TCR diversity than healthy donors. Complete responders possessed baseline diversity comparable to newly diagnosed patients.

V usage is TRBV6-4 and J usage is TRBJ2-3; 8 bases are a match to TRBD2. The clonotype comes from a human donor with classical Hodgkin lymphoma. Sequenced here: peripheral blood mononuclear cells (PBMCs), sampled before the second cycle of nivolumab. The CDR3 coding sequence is TGTGCCAGCAGTGACTCTAGCGGGGGCACAGATACGCAGTATTTT. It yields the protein CASSDSSGGTDTQYF.